The sequence of this T cell receptor beta chain was determined in a study of OX40 agonist ivuxolimab in advanced cancers. Study-wide background: Administration of intravenous ivuxolimab to patients occurred every 2 weeks at 0.01 to 10 mg/kg.

Using immunoSEQ multiplex PCR, the repertoire was profiled, and TCRdb retains in-frame clones only, with some absent. The table includes roughly 80,000 clones, around 86% detected once. Details on this clone: Its specificity is not known.

The CDR3 totals 15 residues. Germline CDR1 is MNHEY and CDR2 is SMNVEV (reference sequence). Trimming removed 9 bases from V and 4 bases from J; junction bases left unmatched: 11. Overall study findings and caveats: CD8+ T cells showed, on average, more clonal expansion than CD4+ cells.

This receptor was taken from an adult with an advanced solid tumor such as melanoma, head and neck, liver or kidney cancer. The chain is built from TRBV27 and TRBJ1-2; the match to TRBD1 covers 10 bases. The material was CD4+ or CD8+ T cells sorted from blood, obtained in a trial of the OX40 agonist ivuxolimab. CDR3 DNA: TGTGCCAGTACCGGACAGGGGGGGCATGGCTATGGCTACACCTTC. It translates to CASTGQGGHGYGYTF.